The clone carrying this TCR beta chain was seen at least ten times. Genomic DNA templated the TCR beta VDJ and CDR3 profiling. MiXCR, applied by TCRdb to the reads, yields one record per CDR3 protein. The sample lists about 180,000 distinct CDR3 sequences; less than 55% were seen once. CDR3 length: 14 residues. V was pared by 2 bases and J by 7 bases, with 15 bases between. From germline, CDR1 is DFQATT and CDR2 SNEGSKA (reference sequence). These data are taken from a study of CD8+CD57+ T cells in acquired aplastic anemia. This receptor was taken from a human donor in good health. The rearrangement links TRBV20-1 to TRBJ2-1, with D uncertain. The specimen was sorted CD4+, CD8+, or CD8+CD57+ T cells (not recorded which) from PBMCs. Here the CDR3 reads CSARSARPPNEQFF. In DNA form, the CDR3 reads TGCAGTGCTAGATCAGCAAGACCTCCTAATGAGCAGTTCTTC.